By sample share, the clone carrying this T cell receptor beta chain is medium-sized (0.01 to 0.1%). As yet, its antigen is unknown. J was trimmed by 10 bases and V by 6 bases; bases with no gene match: 4. The CDR3 is 13 amino acids. Germline V gene lookup returns CDR1 MNHEY and CDR2 SMNVEV (reference sequence). The presence of a unique molecular identifier marked each TCR cDNA molecule. TCRdb redid the calling of the 5' RACE reads with MiXCR, one entry per CDR3 protein. The table includes about 6,800 distinct CDR3 sequences, about 14% detected once. The sample comes from a study of spatial heterogeneity in lung cancer. Across the study: TCR and UMI combinations that were unique each appeared, on average, more than ten times in raw reads.

Time point given: sample taken at primary tumor resection. General observations from the study: Coverage was estimated at roughly 7.3% of tumor T cells for alpha chains and roughly 12% for beta chains. How many expanded intratumoral alpha and beta TCRs were present tracked the tumor mutation count, which was a count of nonsynonymous mutations.

This sequence originates from a male donor with early-stage non-small cell lung cancer. This material consisted of lung tumor tissue, taken at surgery. This chain connects TRBV27 to TRBJ1-4; 11 nucleotides line up with TRBD1. Here the CDR3 reads CASRDRGQRKLFF. DNA for the CDR3: TGTGCCAGCAGGGACAGGGGGCAACGAAAACTGTTTTTT.